This section outlines one T cell receptor (beta chain) sequence together with its context. The sample belongs to a study of cytomegalovirus exposure and HLA in healthy donors. CDR1 SGHKS and CDR2 YYEKEE come from the germline V gene (reference sequence). With 6 bases removed from V and 5 bases from J, the gap between germline ends came to 17 bases. The CDR3 contains 14 residues. The primer mix had 60 Vbeta and 13 Jbeta primers. The data were produced by immunoSEQ multiplex PCR, yet TCRdb's version contains in-frame clones alone and is incomplete. The table shows some 120,000 clones, with 81% occurring only once.

The receptor comes from a man younger than 35 in good health and CMV-seronegative. The chain uses TRBV5-5 and TRBJ1-1; D is possibly TRBD1 (5 bases). The sequenced material came from PBMCs. CDR3 nucleotide sequence: TGTGCCAGCACCTGGGGGGAGGGGAGGACTGAAGCTTTCTTT. Its translation is CASTWGEGRTEAFF.